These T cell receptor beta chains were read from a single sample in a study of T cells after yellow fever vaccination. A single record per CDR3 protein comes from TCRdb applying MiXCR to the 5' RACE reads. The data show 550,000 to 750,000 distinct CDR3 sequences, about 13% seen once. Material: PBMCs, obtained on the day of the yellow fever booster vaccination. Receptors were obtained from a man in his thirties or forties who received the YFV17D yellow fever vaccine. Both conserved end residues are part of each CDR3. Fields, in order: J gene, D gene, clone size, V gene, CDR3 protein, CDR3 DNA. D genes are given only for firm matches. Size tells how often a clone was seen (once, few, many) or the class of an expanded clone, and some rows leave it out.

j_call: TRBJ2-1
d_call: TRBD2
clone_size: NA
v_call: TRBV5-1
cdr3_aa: CASSLLGLAGDNEQFF
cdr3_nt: TGCGCCAGCAGTCTTCTTGGACTAGCGGGAGACAATGAGCAGTTCTTC

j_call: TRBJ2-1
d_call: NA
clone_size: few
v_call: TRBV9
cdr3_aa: CASSVHSDEQFF
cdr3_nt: TGTGCCAGCAGCGTACATAGCGATGAGCAGTTCTTC

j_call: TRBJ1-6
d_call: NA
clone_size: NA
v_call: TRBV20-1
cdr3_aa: CSARGRESPLHF
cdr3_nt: TGCAGTGCCAGAGGCAGGGAATCACCCCTCCACTTT

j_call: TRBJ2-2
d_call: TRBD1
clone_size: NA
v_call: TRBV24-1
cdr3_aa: CATSDSGQAGELFF
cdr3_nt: TGTGCCACCAGTGATTCTGGACAGGCTGGGGAGCTGTTTTTT

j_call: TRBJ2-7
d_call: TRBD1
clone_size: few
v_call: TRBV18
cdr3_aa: CASSPWGTGNEQYF
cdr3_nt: TGTGCCAGCTCACCATGGGGGACAGGGAACGAGCAGTACTTC

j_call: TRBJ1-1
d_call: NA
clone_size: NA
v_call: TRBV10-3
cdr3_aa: CAISGGAGAEAFF
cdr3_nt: TGTGCCATCAGTGGCGGGGCGGGAGCTGAAGCTTTCTTT

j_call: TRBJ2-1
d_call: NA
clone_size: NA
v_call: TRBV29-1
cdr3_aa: CSARGPSSYNEQFF
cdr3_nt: TGCAGCGCCCGGGGCCCCAGCTCCTACAATGAGCAGTTCTTC

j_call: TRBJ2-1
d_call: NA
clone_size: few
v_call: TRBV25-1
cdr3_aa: CASTRAGGSSYNEQFF
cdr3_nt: TGTGCCAGCACAAGAGCGGGTGGAAGCTCCTACAATGAGCAGTTCTTC

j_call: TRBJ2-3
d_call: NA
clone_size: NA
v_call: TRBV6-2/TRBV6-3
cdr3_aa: CASRPAGLTQYF
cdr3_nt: TGTGCCAGCAGACCAGCGGGTCTTACGCAGTATTTT

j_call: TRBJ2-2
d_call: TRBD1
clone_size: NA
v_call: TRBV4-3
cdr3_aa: CASSQETGVNGELFF
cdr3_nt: TGCGCCAGCAGCCAAGAGACAGGGGTCAACGGGGAGCTGTTTTTT

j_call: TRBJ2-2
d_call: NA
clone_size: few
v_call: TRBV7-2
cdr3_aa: CASSRLGTNTGELFF
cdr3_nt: TGTGCCAGCAGCCGACTAGGGACGAACACCGGGGAGCTGTTTTTT

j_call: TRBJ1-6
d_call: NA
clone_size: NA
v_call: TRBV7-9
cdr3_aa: CASSSLAGFGNSPLHF
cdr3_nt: TGTGCCAGCAGCTCCCTGGCAGGGTTCGGTAATTCACCCCTCCACTTT

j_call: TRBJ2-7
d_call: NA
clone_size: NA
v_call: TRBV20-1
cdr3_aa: CSATEQGYEQYF
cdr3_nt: TGCAGTGCTACCGAACAGGGCTACGAGCAGTACTTC

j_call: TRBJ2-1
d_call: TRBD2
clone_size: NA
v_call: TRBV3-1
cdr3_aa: CASSQEASGYNEQFF
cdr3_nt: TGTGCCAGCAGCCAAGAGGCTAGCGGTTACAATGAGCAGTTCTTC

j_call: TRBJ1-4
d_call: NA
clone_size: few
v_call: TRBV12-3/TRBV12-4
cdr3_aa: CASRRTAQNEKLFF
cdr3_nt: TGTGCCAGCCGGCGGACAGCCCAGAATGAAAAACTGTTTTTT

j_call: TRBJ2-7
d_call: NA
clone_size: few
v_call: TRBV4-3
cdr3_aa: CASSQRTGIYEQYF
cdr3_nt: TGCGCCAGCAGCCAAAGGACGGGGATCTACGAGCAGTACTTC

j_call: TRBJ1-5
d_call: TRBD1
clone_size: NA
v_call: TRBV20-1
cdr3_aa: CSASSGTGARQPQHF
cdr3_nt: TGCAGTGCTAGCTCCGGGACAGGGGCGCGCCAGCCCCAGCATTTT